These 12 T cell receptor beta chains share one sample of origin, sequenced in a study of CD8+CD57+ T cells in acquired aplastic anemia. Profiling that covered TCR beta VDJ and CDR3 relied on genomic DNA as its template. TCRdb fed the reads into MiXCR, producing one record per CDR3 protein. The sample carries 150,000 or so distinct CDR3 sequences, less than 60% recorded once. For sequencing, patients were chosen who had shown expansion of CD8+CD57+ cells by flow cytometry. Sequenced material: sorted CD4+, CD8+, or CD8+CD57+ T cells (not recorded which) from PBMCs. All receptors derive from a human donor with aplastic anemia.

The chain employs TRBV15 and TRBJ1-1; D is undetermined. The CDR3 totals 13 residues. Trimming took 5 bases from V and 1 from J, leaving 8 bases between them. The germline V gene encodes CDR1 LNHNV and CDR2 YYDKDF (reference sequence). CDR3 sequence reads: CATSVGKNTEAFF. As DNA, the CDR3 is TGTGCCACCAGCGTCGGAAAGAACACTGAAGCTTTCTTT.

V and J are TRBV7-2 and TRBJ2-7; D not certain. The CDR3 has 13 residues. The V end lost 5 bases, the J end lost 1 base, and 9 bases lay between the germline ends. Germline V gene lookup returns CDR1 SGHTA and CDR2 FQGNSA. The CDR3 bases are TGTGCCAGCAGCCCCCTCTTATCCTACGAGCAGTACTTC. It encodes CASSPLLSYEQYF.

This clonotype was detected a few times. This rearrangement joins TRBV15 to TRBJ2-3; no clear D. V was clipped by 5 bases and J by 7 bases, with 10 bases between them. Germline CDR1 LNHNV, CDR2 YYDKDF (reference sequence). The CDR3 is made up of 12 amino acids. The CDR3 spells CATSGLGNTQYF. CDR3 DNA sequence: TGTGCCACCAGCGGTTTGGGGAATACGCAGTATTTT.

The gene calls are TRBV29-1 and TRBJ1-5, with 8 bases aligning to TRBD1. Per germline, CDR1 SQVTM and CDR2 ANQGSEA. The V gene end was trimmed by 4 bases and the J gene end by 0 bases; junction bases not matched to a gene: 8. CDR3 size: 16 residues. CDR3 in DNA: TGCAGCGTTGCAGGGGGCAGGGGAGATAGCAATCAGCCCCAGCATTTT. Protein sequence: CSVAGGRGDSNQPQHF.

This clonotype was seen only a few times. One junction end does not reproduce the germline sequence, and a read error may be involved. The chain is built from TRBV10-3 and TRBJ2-1; TRBD2 agrees at 7 bases. The germline gives CDR1 ENHRY, CDR2 SYGVKD. The CDR3 extends over 17 amino acids. CDR3 amino acids: CASSFLAGGRAYNEQFF. The CDR3 DNA reads as TGTGCCAGCAGTTTTTTGGCTGGTGGGAGGGCGTACAATGAGCAGTTCTTC.

This clonotype was observed at least ten times. The chain carries TRBV6-1 and TRBJ2-2, with D possibly being TRBD1 (5 bases). This CDR3 region has 14 residues. Trimming stripped 7 bases from V and 4 bases from J, with 13 bases between. The germline V gene has CDR1 MNHNS and CDR2 SASEGT. The CDR3 region has the DNA TGTGCCAGCACCAGAGGACAACGCACCGGGGAGCTGTTTTTT. This codes for CASTRGQRTGELFF.

Concerning this clonotype: A clone one base away is much larger, so this may be a read error. Likely a read error: the CDR3 ends without its conserved phenylalanine or tryptophan. This chain connects TRBV20-1 to TRBJ2-7; D unresolved. The CDR3 loop spans 15 amino acids. Germline-derived CDR1 and CDR2 are DFQATT and SNEGSKA (reference sequence). Trimming stripped 3 bases from V and 2 bases from J, with 17 bases between. DNA for the CDR3: TGCAGTGCTAGCTCGACTGGGCTGTGGGCCTACGAGCAGTACTCC. Translated: CSASSTGLWAYEQYS.

At least ten counts were recorded for this clonotype. V gene TRBV12-3 or TRBV12-4 combines with J gene TRBJ2-3; 10 nucleotides agree with TRBD1. V lost 8 bases, J lost 2 bases, and 7 bases stayed unmatched. The CDR3 spans 15 residues. CDR3 in amino acids: CASLWGQGLTDTQYF. The CDR3 nucleotides are TGTGCCAGCCTCTGGGGACAGGGGCTCACAGATACGCAGTATTTT.

V is TRBV19 and J is TRBJ1-6, with 7 nucleotides matching TRBD1. Unmatched junction bases numbered 17, after V lost 5 bases and J lost 13 bases. CDR3 length: 16 amino acids. Per germline, CDR1 LNHDA and CDR2 SQIVND (reference sequence). DNA for the CDR3: TGTGCCAGTAGTCCATACAGGGGAACCCAATCTGTCCCCCTCCACTTT. Translating it yields CASSPYRGTQSVPLHF.

The gene calls are TRBV30 and TRBJ1-1, with TRBD1 as a possible D gene (6 bases). The germline CDR1 and CDR2 sequences are GTSNPN and SVGIG (reference sequence). Deletions cut 1 base from V and 2 bases from J, with 8 bases between. This CDR3 is 13 amino acids long. For the CDR3, the DNA is TGTGCCTGGAGTGCAGGGACAAACACTGAAGCTTTCTTT. It codes for CAWSAGTNTEAFF.

The chain carries TRBV2 and TRBJ1-5, with 7 bases aligning to TRBD1. The trim removed 6 bases at V and 3 bases at J, leaving 5 bases unmatched. The V gene's germline CDR1 is SNHLY and CDR2 FYNNEI. The CDR3 runs to 14 residues. CDR3 in DNA: TGTGCCAGCAGCGGACAGGAGAACAATCAGCCCCAGCATTTT. Amino acids: CASSGQENNQPQHF.

The chain employs TRBV19 and TRBJ1-1; D is uncertain. The V and J ends lost 1 base and 4 bases respectively, with 10 bases between them. Germline assignment: CDR1 LNHDA and CDR2 SQIVND (reference sequence). The CDR3 runs 14 residues. The CDR3 is CASSIVKSGTEAFF. The CDR3 DNA reads as TGTGCCAGTAGTATAGTTAAGAGCGGCACTGAAGCTTTCTTT. Supplemented by reference TRBV19 and TRBJ1-1, the full variable domain reads DGGITQSPKYLFRKEGQNVTLSCEQNLNHDAMYWYRQDPGQGLRLIYYSQIVNDFQKGDIAEGYSVSREKKESFPLTVTSAQKNPTAFYLCASSIVKSGTEAFFGQGTRLTVV.